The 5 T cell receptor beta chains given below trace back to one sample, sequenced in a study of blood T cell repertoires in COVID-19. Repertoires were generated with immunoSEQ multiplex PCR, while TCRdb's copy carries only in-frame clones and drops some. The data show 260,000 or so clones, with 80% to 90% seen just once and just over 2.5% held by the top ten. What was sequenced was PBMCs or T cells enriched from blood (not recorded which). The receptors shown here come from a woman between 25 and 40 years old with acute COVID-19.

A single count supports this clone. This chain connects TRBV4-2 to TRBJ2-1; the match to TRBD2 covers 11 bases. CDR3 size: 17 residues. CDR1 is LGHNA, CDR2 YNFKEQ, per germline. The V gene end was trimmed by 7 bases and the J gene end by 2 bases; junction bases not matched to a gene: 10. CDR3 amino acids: CASTGPSGGSPYNEQFF. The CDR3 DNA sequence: TGTGCCAGCACCGGGCCTAGCGGGGGGTCACCCTACAATGAGCAGTTCTTC.

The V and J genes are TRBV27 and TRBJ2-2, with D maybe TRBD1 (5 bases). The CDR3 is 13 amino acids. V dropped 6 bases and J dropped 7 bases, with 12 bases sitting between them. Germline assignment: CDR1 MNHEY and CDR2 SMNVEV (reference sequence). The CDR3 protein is CASRQVQGGELFF. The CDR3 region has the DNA TGTGCCAGCAGACAGGTTCAGGGCGGGGAGCTGTTTTTT.

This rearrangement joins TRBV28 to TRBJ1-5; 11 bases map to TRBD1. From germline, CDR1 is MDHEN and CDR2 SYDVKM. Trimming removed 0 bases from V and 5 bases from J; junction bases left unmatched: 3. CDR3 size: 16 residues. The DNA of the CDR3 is TGTGCCAGCAGTTTATGGGACAGGGGGCGGGATCAGCCCCAGCATTTT. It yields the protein CASSLWDRGRDQPQHF.

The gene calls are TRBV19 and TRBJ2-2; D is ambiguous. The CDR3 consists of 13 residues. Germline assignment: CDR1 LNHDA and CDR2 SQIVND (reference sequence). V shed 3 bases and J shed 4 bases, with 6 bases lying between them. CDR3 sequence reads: CASSIDTTGELFF. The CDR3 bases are TGTGCCAGTAGTATCGACACCACCGGGGAGCTGTTTTTT.

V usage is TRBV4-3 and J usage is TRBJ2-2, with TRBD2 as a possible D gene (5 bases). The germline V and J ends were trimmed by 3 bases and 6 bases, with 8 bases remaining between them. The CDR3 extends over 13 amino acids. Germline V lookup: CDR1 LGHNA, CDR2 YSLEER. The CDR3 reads CASSQGSPGELFF. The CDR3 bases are TGCGCCAGCAGCCAGGGGAGCCCCGGGGAGCTGTTTTTT.